This T cell receptor (beta chain) comes out of a study of T cell changes during pregnancy in multiple sclerosis. The repertoire was sequenced with immunoSEQ multiplex PCR; TCRdb's copy has only in-frame clones and lacks some. The table lists about 60,000 clones, more than 85% of them singletons. The CDR3 has 12 amino acids. The germline V and J ends were trimmed by 3 bases and 6 bases, with 9 bases remaining between them. Per germline, CDR1 MGHRA and CDR2 YSYEKL. This receptor was identified in a female donor with multiple sclerosis, enrolled in a pregnancy study. V usage is TRBV4-1 and J usage is TRBJ2-7; D might be TRBD2 (6 bases). The sample was peripheral blood, taken in the first trimester of pregnancy. In DNA form, the CDR3 reads TGCGCCAGCAGCCAGGCCGGGGGCGAGCAGTACTTC. It is translated as CASSQAGGEQYF.